This TCR beta chain was observed in a study of cytomegalovirus exposure and HLA in healthy donors. Study-wide background: A previous analysis identified 95 million to 140 million unique TCR beta sequences derived from roughly 180 million T cells. Of all 400 or so donors who were genotyped, roughly 81% belonged to the Caucasian-associated ancestry cluster.

This CDR3 contains 14 residues. V was pared by 7 bases and J by 6 bases, with 18 bases between. CDR1 and CDR2 (germline): LNHDA, SQIVND (reference sequence). A multiplex PCR was run with 60 Vbeta primers and 13 Jbeta primers. Sequencing used immunoSEQ multiplex PCR; TCRdb keeps in-frame clones, though not all of them. Counted here are fewer than 100,000 clones, nearly 80% occurring once; the ten biggest clones make up about 6%. The TCR was taken from a female donor in good health and CMV-seronegative. The sequencing sample was made of PBMCs. The rearrangement links TRBV19 to TRBJ1-1, with D maybe TRBD1 (6 bases). The CDR3 protein is CASNTGTLGAEAFF. The DNA of the CDR3 is TGTGCCAGTAATACCGGGACATTAGGCGCTGAAGCTTTCTTT.